The 12 T cell receptor beta chains below all came from one sample that was sequenced in a study of T cells expressing NK-cell markers. From the 5' RACE reads, TCRdb lists one entry per CDR3 protein and no DNA. Its table records over 100,000 distinct CDR3 sequences. What was sequenced was blood T cells: a sorted CD56 or NKG2C T cell subset, CD4+ or CD8+ T cells, or bulk PBMC T cells (not recorded which). These TCRs come from a woman between 18 and 75 years old in good health.

The CDR3 loop reads CASTPDEETQYF. The chain has TRBV12-3 or TRBV12-4 and TRBJ2-5. This CDR3 region has 12 residues.

This rearrangement joins TRBV27 to TRBJ1-2; there is no DNA to check the TCRdb D call of TRBD1. Germline loops: CDR1 MNHEY, CDR2 SMNVEV (reference sequence). CDR3 length equals 14 residues. CDR3 in amino acids: CASSLLGPRYGYTF.

The rearrangement uses TRBV3-1 and TRBJ1-2. This CDR3 contains 13 residues. Germline V gene sequence: CDR1 LGHDT, CDR2 YNNKEL (reference sequence). Here the CDR3 reads CASSQDDVSGYTF.

J is TRBJ2-3 and V is TRBV30. Per the germline V gene, CDR1 is GTSNPN and CDR2 is SVGIG (reference sequence). The CDR3 has 13 amino acids. The CDR3 loop reads CAWSDWVADTQYF.

CDR3 loop: CASSFLAGAVTEAFF. The rearrangement uses TRBV28 and TRBJ1-1; no DNA is available, so the TRBD1 call from TCRdb remains unchecked. Germline V gives CDR1 MDHEN, CDR2 SYDVKM. This CDR3 spans 15 amino acids.

V is TRBV27 and J is TRBJ2-1. There are 15 residues in the CDR3. Germline CDR1 is MNHEY and CDR2 is SMNVEV (reference sequence). The CDR3: CASLKGNPTDNEQFF.

The chain combines TRBV7-8 with TRBJ2-1; TCRdb's assignment of TRBD1 cannot be checked, as there is no DNA. Germline lookup yields CDR1 SGHVS and CDR2 FQNEAQ. The length of the CDR3 is 12 residues. This CDR3 reads CASSSSPLEQFF.

CDR3 amino acids: CASSLATGAVAEQFF. This sequence joins TRBV5-1 and TRBJ2-1; TCRdb lists TRBD2, though no DNA is available to test this call. The CDR3 runs to 15 residues. Looked up from germline, CDR1 is SGHRS and CDR2 is YFSETQ.

The genes are TRBV28 and TRBJ1-1. The CDR3 totals 16 residues. Looked up from germline, CDR1 is MDHEN and CDR2 is SYDVKM. CDR3 loop: CASRRRVGRMNTEAFF.

V and J are TRBV5-6 and TRBJ1-2; TCRdb reports TRBD1, a call that lacks DNA to check it against. Germline V lookup: CDR1 SGHDT, CDR2 YYEEEE. The CDR3 is 14 amino acids. This chain's CDR3 is CASSQPRDRVDYTF.

The chain is built from TRBV20-1 and TRBJ2-3; TCRdb outputs TRBD2, but without DNA this stays unchecked. Germline CDR1 and CDR2: DFQATT and SNEGSKA (reference sequence). The CDR3 runs to 19 residues. CDR3 sequence reads: CSARSYAGTSGGPPDTQYF.

The V gene is TRBV14, the J gene TRBJ2-3. The germline V gene encodes CDR1 SGHDN and CDR2 FVKESK. CDR3 length equals 15 residues. CDR3 loop: CASSLTPTSTDTQYF.